The 22 T cell receptor beta chains presented below share a single source sample, sequenced in a study of regulatory T cells in long-lasting Graves disease (dated by TCRdb to about 2021). Receptors were amplified or captured by multiplex PCR. Instrument used: Illumina HiSeq 4000. CDR3 regions were amplified by Arm-PCR with iRepertoire HTBI primers to construct TCR beta libraries. TCRdb took the public reads, trimmed them with fastp at Q25, ran MiXCR for clone calling and kept in-frame beta chains. Every entry covers one CDR3 protein and lists the most common genes and DNA from its rows. Recorded for this sample are around 450,000 distinct CDR3 sequences; roughly 21% of them occurred a single time. The top ten clones comprise 7.1% of the sample. The time point label on this specimen signifies: persistent/refractory GD, antithyroid drugs over 5 years with positive TRAb. For both TCR sequencing and RNA sequencing, RNA was extracted from PBMCs in TRIzol.

The sequencing here drew on peripheral blood mononuclear cells (PBMCs), taken when the disease was refractory, from a patient treated with antithyroid drugs. The receptor source for this set is a female donor with Graves disease.

This clonotype was seen repeatedly, ten times or more. The chain uses TRBV30 and TRBJ2-5, with D tentatively TRBD1 (5 bases). CDR3 length: 13 residues. Germline V gene lookup returns CDR1 GTSNPN and CDR2 SVGIG (reference sequence). The germline V and J ends were trimmed by 0 bases and 5 bases, with 10 bases remaining between them. The CDR3 bases are TGTGCCTGGAGTGTAGGGGATGCGGAGACCCAGTACTTC. Its translation: CAWSVGDAETQYF.

The chain couples TRBV7-2 to TRBJ2-2; D uncertain. This CDR3 is 13 amino acids long. CDR1 and CDR2 (germline): SGHTA, FQGNSA. V lost 5 bases to trimming and J lost 3 bases, with 7 bases between them. This CDR3 reads CASSQQYTGELFF. CDR3 bases: TGTGCCAGCAGCCAGCAGTACACCGGGGAGCTGTTTTTT.

This clonotype has only a few counts. The rearrangement uses TRBV7-2 and TRBJ2-5; D is unclear. CDR1 is SGHTA, CDR2 FQGNSA, per germline. The V and J ends lost 2 bases and 4 bases respectively, with 17 bases between them. The CDR3 loop spans 16 amino acids. The CDR3 coding sequence is TGTGCCAGCAGCTTATTTGGGGTCGATATAGGAGAGACCCAGTACTTC. Its translation is CASSLFGVDIGETQYF.

Turning to this clonotype: A read error may account for a junction end that differs from germline. The genes are TRBV10-3 and TRBJ1-2; tentatively, D is TRBD1 (5 bases). Germline V CDR1 and CDR2: ENHRY, SYGVKD. The CDR3 is made up of 17 amino acids. Here the CDR3 reads CAIGASTGTPANHGYTF. CDR3 nucleotides: TGTGCCATCGGTGCTTCAACGGGGACCCCCGCTAACCATGGCTACACCTTC.

This clonotype came up many times. The chain has TRBV2 and TRBJ2-7, with 9 bases that match TRBD1. J gave up 2 bases and V 8 bases, and 7 bases lay outside the gene matches. CDR1 is SNHLY and CDR2 is FYNNEI in the germline V gene. This CDR3 has 14 residues. The CDR3 nucleotides are TGTGCCAGCGTGGACAGGGGAACGACCTACGAGCAGTACTTC. This sequence encodes CASVDRGTTYEQYF.

This clonotype was recorded at least ten times. The chain has TRBV11-2 and TRBJ2-5; TRBD1 aligns across 9 bases. The CDR3 has 16 residues. The V gene end was trimmed by 4 bases and the J gene end by 5 bases; junction bases not matched to a gene: 11. CDR1 is SGHAT and CDR2 is FQNNGV in the germline V gene. This CDR3 is CASSYGRTGVWETQYF. Written as DNA, the CDR3 is TGTGCCAGCAGCTACGGGCGGACAGGGGTTTGGGAGACCCAGTACTTC.

This clonotype showed up many times. The chain carries TRBV27 and TRBJ2-7; D perhaps matches TRBD2 (6 bases). Germline V gene lookup returns CDR1 MNHEY and CDR2 SMNVEV (reference sequence). V shed 6 bases and J shed 3 bases, with 21 bases lying between them. There are 16 residues in the CDR3. DNA of the CDR3: TGTGCCAGCAGAGAGCGGGCCTCCCCTATGGTCTACGAGCAGTACTTC. Residues: CASRERASPMVYEQYF.

This clonotype appeared many times. CDR3 nucleotide sequence: TGTGCCAGCAAGGGTCCCCCCCCAGATACGCAGTATTTT. It specifies CASKGPPPDTQYF. V is TRBV2 and J is TRBJ2-3; no firm D call. CDR1 and CDR2 (germline): SNHLY, FYNNEI. V was pared by 7 bases and J by 4 bases, with 12 bases between. The CDR3 is made up of 13 amino acids.

In this sample, this clonotype turned up many times. CDR3 sequence reads: CASSLLGQDSGANVLTF. CDR3 coding DNA: TGTGCCAGCAGTCTCCTGGGACAGGACTCTGGGGCCAACGTCCTGACTTTC. The chain joins TRBV28 to TRBJ2-6; 8 bases agree with TRBD1. The V gene end was trimmed by 5 bases and the J gene end by 0 bases; junction bases not matched to a gene: 6. The CDR3 contains 17 residues. CDR1 and CDR2 (germline): MDHEN, SYDVKM.

This clonotype showed up many times. The chain carries TRBV20-1 and TRBJ2-2, with D perhaps TRBD1 (6 bases). The germline gives CDR1 DFQATT, CDR2 SNEGSKA (reference sequence). V was clipped by 2 bases and J by 2 bases, with 15 bases between them. This CDR3 has 16 amino acids. In DNA, the CDR3 is TGCAGTGCTAGACCGCCTCAGGGGCGTAACACCGGGGAGCTGTTTTTT. It is translated as CSARPPQGRNTGELFF.

The chain carries TRBV20-1 and TRBJ2-5, with 12 bases aligning to TRBD2. V gave up 5 bases and J gave up 4 bases; unmatched junction bases: 11. The CDR3 runs to 16 residues. From germline, CDR1 is DFQATT and CDR2 SNEGSKA (reference sequence). CDR3 nucleotide sequence: TGCAGTGCTCGGGGCCCTCTAGCGGGGGGGCCAGAGACCCAGTACTTC. It encodes CSARGPLAGGPETQYF.

This clonotype was seen a few times. The chain is built from TRBV27 and TRBJ1-2; D possibly corresponds to TRBD1 (5 bases). Germline CDR1 is MNHEY and CDR2 is SMNVEV (reference sequence). V shed 1 base and J shed 6 bases, with 30 bases lying between them. The CDR3 covers 20 residues. CDR3: CASSLYPPGAASMNLDGYTF. The CDR3 DNA sequence: TGTGCCAGCAGTTTATACCCGCCTGGGGCAGCCTCTATGAATCTGGATGGCTACACCTTC.

This clonotype has at least ten counts. The chain links TRBV6-1 to TRBJ1-1; D is perhaps TRBD1 (5 bases). This CDR3 has 15 amino acids. Per the germline V gene, CDR1 is MNHNS and CDR2 is SASEGT. Between the trimmed V and J ends, which lost 2 bases and 5 bases, there was a span of 15 bases. CDR3 amino acids: CASSERDGGGTEAFF. CDR3 bases: TGTGCCAGCAGTGAAAGGGACGGGGGAGGAACTGAAGCTTTCTTT.

This clonotype came up many times. The rearrangement uses TRBV5-1 and TRBJ2-7, with a tentative D call TRBD2 (6 bases). Between the trimmed V and J ends, which lost 0 bases and 3 bases, there was a span of 13 bases. The CDR3 is made up of 15 amino acids. Germline assignment: CDR1 SGHRS and CDR2 YFSETQ. The DNA for the CDR3 is TGCGCCAGCAGCTTGGGAATTTCGGGGGTCTACGAGCAGTACTTC. Protein: CASSLGISGVYEQYF.

V and J are TRBV20-1 and TRBJ2-4; possibly TRBD1 for D (6 bases). Germline CDR1 is DFQATT and CDR2 is SNEGSKA (reference sequence). The CDR3 extends over 14 amino acids. Trimming removed 1 base at V and 4 bases at J, with 11 bases between. Here the CDR3 DNA reads TGCAGTGCTAGAGTTAGGACAGAGAAAAACATTCAGTACTTC. As protein: CSARVRTEKNIQYF.

The rearrangement uses TRBV19 and TRBJ2-5, with D hard to call. The germline V gene encodes CDR1 LNHDA and CDR2 SQIVND (reference sequence). V was clipped by 9 bases and J by 2 bases, with 13 bases between them. The CDR3 loop spans 13 amino acids. CDR3 bases: TGTGCCAGCGGGCGAAAAGGACAAGAGACCCAGTACTTC. Its translation is CASGRKGQETQYF.

The chain links TRBV3-1 to TRBJ1-1, with unresolved D. This CDR3 spans 15 amino acids. V lost 2 bases to trimming and J lost 3 bases, with 13 bases between them. Germline V lookup: CDR1 LGHDT, CDR2 YNNKEL (reference sequence). CDR3 sequence reads: CASSQTISRDTEAFF. The CDR3, as DNA: TGTGCCAGCAGCCAAACTATTTCTCGGGACACTGAAGCTTTCTTT.

This clonotype was counted between two and nine times. V and J are TRBV15 and TRBJ2-7; D is ambiguous. The V gene lost 0 bases and the J gene lost 3 bases, with 12 bases spanning the gap. Germline-derived CDR1 and CDR2 are LNHNV and YYDKDF (reference sequence). This CDR3 is 15 amino acids long. CDR3 nucleotide sequence: TGTGCCACCAGCAGAGATGTGGGTCACAGCTACGAGCAGTACTTC. This encodes CATSRDVGHSYEQYF.

There are many counts of this clonotype. The rearrangement uses TRBV28 and TRBJ1-5; D may be TRBD1 (6 bases). The CDR3 totals 15 residues. Per the germline V gene, CDR1 is MDHEN and CDR2 is SYDVKM. The germline V and J ends were trimmed by 6 bases and 4 bases, with 16 bases remaining between them. The CDR3 DNA follows: TGTGCCAGCAGCCCCGTGACAGGCTATAATCAGCCCCAGCATTTT. This encodes CASSPVTGYNQPQHF.

V is TRBV14 and J is TRBJ1-1; no reliable D call. V was shortened by 0 bases and J by 8 bases, with 13 bases between the two germline ends. Per germline, CDR1 SGHDN and CDR2 FVKESK. This CDR3 contains 14 residues. The CDR3: CASSQDSGQREAFF. DNA of the CDR3: TGTGCCAGCAGCCAAGATTCCGGGCAAAGGGAAGCTTTCTTT.

V usage is TRBV7-2 and J usage is TRBJ1-2, with D uncertain. CDR3 size: 14 residues. Per the germline V gene, CDR1 is SGHTA and CDR2 is FQGNSA. Trimming cost V 1 base and J 1 base, with 7 bases left between them. CDR3 sequence (DNA): TGTGCCAGCAGCTTAGTTCCACTTAACTATGGCTACACCTTC. Protein sequence: CASSLVPLNYGYTF.

The V call is TRBV20-1, the J call TRBJ1-2, with a tentative D call TRBD1 (5 bases). Trimming stripped 5 bases from V and 5 bases from J, with 18 bases between. This CDR3 is built from 14 residues. The germline V gene has CDR1 DFQATT and CDR2 SNEGSKA (reference sequence). CDR3: CSALSDSLEYGYTF. The CDR3 DNA is TGCAGTGCTCTATCCGACAGCCTCGAATATGGCTACACCTTC.